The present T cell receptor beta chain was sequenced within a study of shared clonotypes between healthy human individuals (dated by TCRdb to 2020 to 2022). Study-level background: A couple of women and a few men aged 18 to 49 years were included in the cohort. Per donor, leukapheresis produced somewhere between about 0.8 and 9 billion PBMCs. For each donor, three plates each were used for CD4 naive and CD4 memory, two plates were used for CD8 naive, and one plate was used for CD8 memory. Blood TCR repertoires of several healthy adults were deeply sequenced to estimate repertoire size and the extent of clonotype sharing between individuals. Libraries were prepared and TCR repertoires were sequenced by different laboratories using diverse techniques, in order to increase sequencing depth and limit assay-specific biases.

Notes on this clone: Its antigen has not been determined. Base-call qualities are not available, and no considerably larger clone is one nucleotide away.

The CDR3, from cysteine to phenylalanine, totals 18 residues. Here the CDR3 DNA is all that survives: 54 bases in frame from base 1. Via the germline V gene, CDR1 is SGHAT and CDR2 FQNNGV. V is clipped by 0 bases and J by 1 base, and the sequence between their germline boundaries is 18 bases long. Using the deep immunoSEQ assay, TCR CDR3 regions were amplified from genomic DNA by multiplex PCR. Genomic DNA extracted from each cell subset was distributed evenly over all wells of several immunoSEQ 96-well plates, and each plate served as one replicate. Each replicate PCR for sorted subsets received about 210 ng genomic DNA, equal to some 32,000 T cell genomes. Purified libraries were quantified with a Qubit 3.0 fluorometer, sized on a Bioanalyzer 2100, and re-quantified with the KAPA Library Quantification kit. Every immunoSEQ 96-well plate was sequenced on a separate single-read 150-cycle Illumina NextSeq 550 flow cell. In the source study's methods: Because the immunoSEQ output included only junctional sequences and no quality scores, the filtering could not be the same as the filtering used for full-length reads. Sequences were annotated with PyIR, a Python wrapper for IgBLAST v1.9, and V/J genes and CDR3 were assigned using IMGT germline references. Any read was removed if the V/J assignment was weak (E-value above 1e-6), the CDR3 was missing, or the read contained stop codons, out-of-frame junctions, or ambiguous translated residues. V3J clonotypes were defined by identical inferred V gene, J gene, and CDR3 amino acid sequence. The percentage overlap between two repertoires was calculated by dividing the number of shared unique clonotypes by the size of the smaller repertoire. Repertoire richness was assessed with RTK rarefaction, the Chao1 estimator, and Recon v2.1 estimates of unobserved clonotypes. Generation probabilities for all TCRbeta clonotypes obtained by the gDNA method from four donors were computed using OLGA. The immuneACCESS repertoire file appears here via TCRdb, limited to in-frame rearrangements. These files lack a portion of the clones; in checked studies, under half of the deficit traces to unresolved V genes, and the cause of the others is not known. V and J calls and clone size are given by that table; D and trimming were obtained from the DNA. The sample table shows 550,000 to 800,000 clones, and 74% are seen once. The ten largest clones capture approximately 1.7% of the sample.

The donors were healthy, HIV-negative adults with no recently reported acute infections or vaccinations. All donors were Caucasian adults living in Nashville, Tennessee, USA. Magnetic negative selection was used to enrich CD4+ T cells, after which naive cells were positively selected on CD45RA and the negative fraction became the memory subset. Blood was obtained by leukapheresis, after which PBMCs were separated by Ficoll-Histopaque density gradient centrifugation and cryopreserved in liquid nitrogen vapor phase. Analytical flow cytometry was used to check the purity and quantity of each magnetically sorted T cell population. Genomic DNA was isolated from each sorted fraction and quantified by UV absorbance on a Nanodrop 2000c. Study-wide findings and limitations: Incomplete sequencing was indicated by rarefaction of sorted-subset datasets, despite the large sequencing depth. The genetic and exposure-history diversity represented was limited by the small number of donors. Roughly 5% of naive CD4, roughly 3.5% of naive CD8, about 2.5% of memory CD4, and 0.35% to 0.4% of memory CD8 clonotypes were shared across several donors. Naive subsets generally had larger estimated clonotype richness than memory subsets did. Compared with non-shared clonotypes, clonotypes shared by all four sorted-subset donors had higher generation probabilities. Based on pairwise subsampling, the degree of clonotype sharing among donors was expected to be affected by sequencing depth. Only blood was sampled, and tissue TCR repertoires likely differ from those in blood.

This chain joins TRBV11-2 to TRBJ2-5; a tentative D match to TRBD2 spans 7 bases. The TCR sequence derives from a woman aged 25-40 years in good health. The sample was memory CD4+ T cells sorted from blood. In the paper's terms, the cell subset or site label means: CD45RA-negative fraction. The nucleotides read TGTGCCAGCAGCTTAGACCTACCCCGGGGGGCCCGCCAAGAGACCCAGTACTTC. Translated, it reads CASSLDLPRGARQETQYF.